The rows below give T cell receptor beta chains drawn from one sample of a study of vaccination and CD4 T cells after COVID-19. Antigen specificity for these receptors is unknown. TCRdb reprocessed the PCR reads via MiXCR and lists one record per CDR3 protein. The sample consists of approximately 13,000 distinct CDR3 sequences, over 50% of them appearing once. Sequenced: CD4+ T cells from blood, cultured in vitro. Every receptor here comes from a human donor who had recovered from COVID-19. Each CDR3 is given with its conserved first and last residue.

j_call v_call cdr3_aa
TRBJ1-2 TRBV7-9 CASSSTGSPGYTF
TRBJ1-1 TRBV5-1 CASSRTDFVGTEAFF
TRBJ2-2 TRBV6-5 CASSYSGTDTGELFF
TRBJ1-5 TRBV4-3 CASSQAVRVNQPQHF
TRBJ2-7 TRBV15 CATSSSTGDEQYF
TRBJ1-6 TRBV6-1 CASSGTYPYNSPLHF
TRBJ1-1 TRBV4-1 CASSQDRTGRSTEAFF
TRBJ2-2 TRBV20-1 CSARPGPNTGELFF
TRBJ2-1 TRBV15 CATSRQGPGYNEQFF
TRBJ1-5 TRBV6-2/TRBV6-3 CASSSWGDQPQHF
TRBJ2-5 TRBV6-1 CASSQNSAQYF
TRBJ1-1 TRBV2 CASLRLTSAEAFF
TRBJ2-2 TRBV12-3/TRBV12-4 CASSLASGVNTGELFF
TRBJ2-6 TRBV30 CAWSVFPPSISGANVLTF
TRBJ1-1 TRBV7-8 CASSLALKARAVGTEAFF
TRBJ1-5 TRBV2 CASSAGTRRNQPQHF
TRBJ1-1 TRBV2 CASSEGTGRNTEAFF
TRBJ2-3 TRBV30 CAWSVRRTDTQYF
TRBJ1-1 TRBV18 CASSPFTAGSAEAFF
TRBJ1-6 TRBV7-3 CASSLRQGASPLHF
TRBJ2-2 TRBV6-1 CASSQGNGELFF
TRBJ2-3 TRBV12-3/TRBV12-4 CASSSPSGTTDTQYF
TRBJ2-7 TRBV11-2 CASSPDRGGSEQYF
TRBJ1-2 TRBV10-3 CAITQDRGDGYTF
TRBJ2-7 TRBV18 CASSPSYGSYEQYF
TRBJ1-1 TRBV7-3 CASSSQKNTEAFF
TRBJ2-3 TRBV7-2 CASREGQYTDTQYF
TRBJ1-6 TRBV6-5 CASSYRGTANNSPLHF
TRBJ1-1 TRBV6-5 CASSYLMKGEAFF
TRBJ1-1 TRBV5-1 CASSPKGTVALSEAFF
TRBJ2-7 TRBV20-1 CSARPPRGRWEQYF
TRBJ1-2 TRBV12-3/TRBV12-4 CASSQTGFGYTF
TRBJ2-7 TRBV20-1 CSAAPRSYEQYF
TRBJ1-6 TRBV14 CASSRQFGSRLENSPLHF
TRBJ2-7 TRBV7-2 CASSSLPGAGPSYEQYF
TRBJ2-7 TRBV6-2/TRBV6-3 CASSYGGHYEQYF
TRBJ2-6 TRBV20-1 CSARVPGRLPGANVLTF
TRBJ2-2 TRBV6-9 CASSPKKQTSVNSGSVTGELFF
TRBJ1-5 TRBV20-1 CSAHKTGTGVGQPQHF
TRBJ2-3 TRBV11-3 CASSSSGTGKTDTQYF
TRBJ1-1 TRBV6-2/TRBV6-3 CASSYAVRTEAFF
TRBJ1-5 TRBV10-3 CAISDGPKQPQHF
TRBJ1-2 TRBV20-1 CSLGSGVVKNYGYTF
TRBJ1-1 TRBV14 CASSQESFRGDTEAFF
TRBJ2-3 TRBV6-5 CASSYDWGTDTQYF
TRBJ2-7 TRBV5-4 CASSASGSGWSYEQYF
TRBJ1-6 TRBV20-1 CSARDPGQGSNSPLHF
TRBJ1-2 TRBV30 CAWSRGRDYGYTF
TRBJ2-2 TRBV20-1 CSARDPADYTGELFF
TRBJ2-2 TRBV7-8 CASTSNRVFTGELFF